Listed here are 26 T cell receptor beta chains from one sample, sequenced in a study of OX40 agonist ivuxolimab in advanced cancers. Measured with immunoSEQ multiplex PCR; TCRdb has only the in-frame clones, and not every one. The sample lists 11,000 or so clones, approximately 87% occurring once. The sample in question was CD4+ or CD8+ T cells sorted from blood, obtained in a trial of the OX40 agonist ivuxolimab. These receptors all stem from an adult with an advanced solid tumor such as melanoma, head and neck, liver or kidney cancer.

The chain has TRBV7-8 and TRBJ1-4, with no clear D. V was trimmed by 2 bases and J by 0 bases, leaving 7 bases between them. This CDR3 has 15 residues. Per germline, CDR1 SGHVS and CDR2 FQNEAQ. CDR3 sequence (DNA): TGTGCCAGCAGCTTAACTGGTGCAACTAATGAAAAACTGTTTTTT. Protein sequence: CASSLTGATNEKLFF.

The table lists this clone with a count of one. This chain's CDR3 is CASSSWGEGYQPQHF. DNA for the CDR3: TGTGCCAGCAGCTCGTGGGGGGAAGGGTATCAGCCCCAGCATTTT. This chain links TRBV5-6 with TRBJ1-5; possible D gene TRBD1, 5 bases. The CDR3 covers 15 residues. V gave up 3 bases and J gave up 5 bases, with 15 bases separating them. Germline CDR1 is SGHDT and CDR2 is YYEEEE.

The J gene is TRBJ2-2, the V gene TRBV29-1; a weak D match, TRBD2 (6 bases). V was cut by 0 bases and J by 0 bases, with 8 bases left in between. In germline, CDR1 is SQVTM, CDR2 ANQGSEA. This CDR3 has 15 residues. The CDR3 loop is CSVEESGPNTGELFF. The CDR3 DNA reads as TGCAGCGTTGAAGAGAGCGGGCCGAACACCGGGGAGCTGTTTTTT.

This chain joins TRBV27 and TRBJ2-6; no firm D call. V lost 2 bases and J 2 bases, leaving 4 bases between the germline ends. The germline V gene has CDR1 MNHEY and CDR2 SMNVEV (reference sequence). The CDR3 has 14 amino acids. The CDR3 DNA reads TGTGCCAGCAGTTTAAGGGCTGGGGCCAACGTCCTGACTTTC. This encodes CASSLRAGANVLTF.

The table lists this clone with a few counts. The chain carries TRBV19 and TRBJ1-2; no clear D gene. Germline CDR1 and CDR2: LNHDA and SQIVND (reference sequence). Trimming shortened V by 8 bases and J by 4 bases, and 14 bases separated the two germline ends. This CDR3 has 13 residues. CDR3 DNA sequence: TGTGCCAGTTCCTTTGGGTCTCCCTATGGCTACACCTTC. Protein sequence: CASSFGSPYGYTF.

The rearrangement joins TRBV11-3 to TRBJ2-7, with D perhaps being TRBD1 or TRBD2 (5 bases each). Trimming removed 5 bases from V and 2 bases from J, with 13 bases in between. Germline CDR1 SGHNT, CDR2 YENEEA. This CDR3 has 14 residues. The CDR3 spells CASSPRDGTYEQYF. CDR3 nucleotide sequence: TGTGCCAGCAGCCCTCGGGACGGCACCTACGAGCAGTACTTC. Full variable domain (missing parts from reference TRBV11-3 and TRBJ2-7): EAGVVQSPRYKIIEKKQPVAFWCNPISGHNTLYWYLQNLGQGPELLIRYENEEAVDDSQLPKDRFSAERLKGVDSTLKIQPAELGDSAVYLCASSPRDGTYEQYFGPGTRLTVT.

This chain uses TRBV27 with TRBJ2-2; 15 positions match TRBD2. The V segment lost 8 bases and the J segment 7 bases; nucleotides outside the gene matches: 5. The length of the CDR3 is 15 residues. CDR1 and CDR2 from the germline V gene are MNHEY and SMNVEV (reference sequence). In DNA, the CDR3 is TGTGCCAGCCAGGGACTAGCGGGAGGAGGCGGGGAGCTGTTTTTT. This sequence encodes CASQGLAGGGGELFF.

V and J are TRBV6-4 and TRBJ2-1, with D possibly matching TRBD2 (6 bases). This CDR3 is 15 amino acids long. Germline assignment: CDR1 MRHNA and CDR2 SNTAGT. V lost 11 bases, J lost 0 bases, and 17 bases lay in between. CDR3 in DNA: TGTGCCCCCAGGAGGGCTTTGATCTCCTACAATGAGCAGTTCTTC. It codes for CAPRRALISYNEQFF.

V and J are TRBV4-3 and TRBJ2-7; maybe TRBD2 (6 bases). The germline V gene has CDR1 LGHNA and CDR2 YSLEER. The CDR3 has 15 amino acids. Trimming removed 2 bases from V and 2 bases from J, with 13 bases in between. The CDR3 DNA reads TGCGCCAGCAGCCAATCCCCCCGACTAGCCTACGAGCAGTACTTC. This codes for CASSQSPRLAYEQYF.

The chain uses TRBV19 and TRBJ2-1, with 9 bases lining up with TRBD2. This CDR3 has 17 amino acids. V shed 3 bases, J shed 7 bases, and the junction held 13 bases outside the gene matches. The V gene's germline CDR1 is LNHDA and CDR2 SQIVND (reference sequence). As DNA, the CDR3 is TGTGCCAGTAGTATTGGGACTAGCCCGATCCTACGGAATGAGCAGTTCTTC. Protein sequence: CASSIGTSPILRNEQFF.

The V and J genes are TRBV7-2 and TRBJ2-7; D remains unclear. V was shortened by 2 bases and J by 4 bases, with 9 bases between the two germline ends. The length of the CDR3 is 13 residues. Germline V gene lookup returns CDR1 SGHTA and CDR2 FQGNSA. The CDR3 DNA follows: TGTGCCAGCAGCTTATTCTTAAGATACGAGCAGTACTTC. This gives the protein CASSLFLRYEQYF.

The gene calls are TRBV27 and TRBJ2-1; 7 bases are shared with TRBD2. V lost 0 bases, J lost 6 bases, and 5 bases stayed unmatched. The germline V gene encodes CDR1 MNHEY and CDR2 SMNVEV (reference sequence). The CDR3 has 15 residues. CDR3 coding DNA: TGTGCCAGCAGTTTATCCCTAGGCGGGAGCAATGAGCAGTTCTTC. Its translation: CASSLSLGGSNEQFF.

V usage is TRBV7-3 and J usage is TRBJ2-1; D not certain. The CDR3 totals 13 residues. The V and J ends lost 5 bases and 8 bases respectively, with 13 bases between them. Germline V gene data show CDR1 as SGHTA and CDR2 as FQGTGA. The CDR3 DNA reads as TGTGCCAGCAGCATCGACCAGAACGATGAGCAGTTCTTC. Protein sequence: CASSIDQNDEQFF.

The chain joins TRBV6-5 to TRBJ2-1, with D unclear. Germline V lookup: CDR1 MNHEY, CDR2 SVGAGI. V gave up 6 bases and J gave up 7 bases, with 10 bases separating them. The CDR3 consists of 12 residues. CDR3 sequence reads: CASRGLGNEQFF. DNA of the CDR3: TGTGCCAGCAGGGGTCTGGGGAATGAGCAGTTCTTC.

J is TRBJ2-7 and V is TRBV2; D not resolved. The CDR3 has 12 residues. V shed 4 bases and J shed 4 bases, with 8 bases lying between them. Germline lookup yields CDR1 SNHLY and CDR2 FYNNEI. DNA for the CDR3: TGTGCCAGCAGTGTGGCGGCATACGAGCAGTACTTC. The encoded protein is CASSVAAYEQYF.

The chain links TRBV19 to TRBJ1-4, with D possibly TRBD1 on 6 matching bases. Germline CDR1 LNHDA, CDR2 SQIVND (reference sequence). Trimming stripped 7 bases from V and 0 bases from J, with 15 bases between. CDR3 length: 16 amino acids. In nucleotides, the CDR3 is TGTGCCAGTACCATGGGGGGGCCGGCAACTAATGAAAAACTGTTTTTT. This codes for CASTMGGPATNEKLFF.

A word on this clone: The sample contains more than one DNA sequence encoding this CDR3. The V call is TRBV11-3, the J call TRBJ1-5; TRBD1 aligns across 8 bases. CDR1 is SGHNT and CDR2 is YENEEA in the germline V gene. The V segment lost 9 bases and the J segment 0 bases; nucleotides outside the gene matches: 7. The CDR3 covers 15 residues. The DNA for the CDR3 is TGTGCCAGTAGCCCGACAGGGGCTAGCAATCAGCCCCAGCATTTT. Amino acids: CASSPTGASNQPQHF.

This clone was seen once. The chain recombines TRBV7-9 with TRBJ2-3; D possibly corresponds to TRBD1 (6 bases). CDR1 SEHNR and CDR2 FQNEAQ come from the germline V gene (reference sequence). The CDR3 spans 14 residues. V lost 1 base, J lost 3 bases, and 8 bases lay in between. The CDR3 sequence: CASSLGTVTDTQYF. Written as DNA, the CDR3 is TGTGCCAGCAGCTTAGGGACAGTGACAGATACGCAGTATTTT.

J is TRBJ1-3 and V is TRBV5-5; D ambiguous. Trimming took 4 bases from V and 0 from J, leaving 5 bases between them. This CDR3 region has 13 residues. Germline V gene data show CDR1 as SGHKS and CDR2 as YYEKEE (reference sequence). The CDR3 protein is CASSPSSGNTIYF. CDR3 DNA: TGTGCCAGCAGCCCGTCCTCTGGAAACACCATATATTTT. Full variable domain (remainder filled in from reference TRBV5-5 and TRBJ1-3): DAGVTQSPTHLIKTRGQQVTLRCSPISGHKSVSWYQQVLGQGPQFIFQYYEKEERGRGNFPDRFSARQFPNYSSELNVNALLLGDSALYLCASSPSSGNTIYFGEGSWLTVV.

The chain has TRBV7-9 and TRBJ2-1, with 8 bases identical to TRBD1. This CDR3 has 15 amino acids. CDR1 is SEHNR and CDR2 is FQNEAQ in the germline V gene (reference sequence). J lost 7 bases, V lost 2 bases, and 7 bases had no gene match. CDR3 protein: CASSLMRTGLNEQFF. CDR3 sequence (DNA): TGTGCCAGCAGCTTAATGAGGACAGGGTTGAATGAGCAGTTCTTC. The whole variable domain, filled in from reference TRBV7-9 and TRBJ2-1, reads DTGVSQNPRHKITKRGQNVTFRCDPISEHNRLYWYRQTLGQGPEFLTYFQNEAQLEKSRLLSDRFSAERPKGSFSTLEIQRTEQGDSAMYLCASSLMRTGLNEQFFGPGTRLTVL.

The CDR3 loop reads CASSVLLTANTGELFF. The CDR3 nucleotides are TGTGCCAGCAGCGTGTTATTAACAGCGAACACCGGGGAGCTGTTTTTT. The chain has TRBV9 and TRBJ2-2; D remains unclear. Germline V gives CDR1 SGDLS, CDR2 YYNGEE. Deletions cut 2 bases from V and 0 bases from J, with 11 bases between. This CDR3 contains 16 residues.

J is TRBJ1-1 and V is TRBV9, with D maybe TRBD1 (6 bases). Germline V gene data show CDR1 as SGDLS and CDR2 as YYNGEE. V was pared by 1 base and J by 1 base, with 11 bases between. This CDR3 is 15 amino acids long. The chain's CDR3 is CASSVLQGGNTEAFF. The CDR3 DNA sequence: TGTGCCAGCAGCGTACTACAGGGTGGGAACACTGAAGCTTTCTTT.

CDR3 bases: TGTGCCAGCAGGGGCCCGAACACCGGGGAGCTGTTTTTT. This sequence encodes CASRGPNTGELFF. The chain is built from TRBV28 and TRBJ2-2; D not resolved. Looked up from germline, CDR1 is MDHEN and CDR2 is SYDVKM. The CDR3 runs to 13 residues. V was clipped by 6 bases and J by 0 bases, with 5 bases between them.

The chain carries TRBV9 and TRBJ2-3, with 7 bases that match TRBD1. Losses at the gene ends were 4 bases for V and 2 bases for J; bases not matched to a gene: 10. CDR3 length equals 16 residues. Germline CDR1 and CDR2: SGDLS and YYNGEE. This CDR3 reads CASSTRRTGATDTQYF. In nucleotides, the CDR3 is TGTGCCAGCAGCACGCGGAGGACAGGAGCCACAGATACGCAGTATTTT.

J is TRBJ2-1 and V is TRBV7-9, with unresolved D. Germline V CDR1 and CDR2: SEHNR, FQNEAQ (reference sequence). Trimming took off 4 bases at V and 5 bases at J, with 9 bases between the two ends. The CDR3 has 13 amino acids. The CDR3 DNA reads TGTGCCAGCAGCTCACCCCTTAACAATGAGCAGTTCTTC. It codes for CASSSPLNNEQFF.

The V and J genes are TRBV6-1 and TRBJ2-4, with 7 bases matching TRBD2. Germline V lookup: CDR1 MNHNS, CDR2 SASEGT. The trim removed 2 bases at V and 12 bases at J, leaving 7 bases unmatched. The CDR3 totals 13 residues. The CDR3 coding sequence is TGTGCCAGCAGTGAATTCGTTCTAGCGGCTCAGTACTTC. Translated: CASSEFVLAAQYF.